The 5 T cell receptor beta chains below come from one sample, sequenced in a study of T cells after yellow fever vaccination. TCRdb analysed the 5' RACE reads with MiXCR anew, one entry per CDR3 protein. The sample has a few hundred thousand distinct CDR3 sequences, around 6.7% seen once. The sample here was CD4+ T cells sorted from PBMCs, taken on the day of the yellow fever booster vaccination. The receptors here all came from a man aged 25 to 40 who received the YFV17D yellow fever vaccine.

This clonotype was detected only a few times. The chain joins TRBV10-2 to TRBJ2-7; a weak D match, TRBD2 (6 bases). From germline, CDR1 is WSHSY and CDR2 SAAADI. The CDR3 covers 12 residues. Trimming left V 8 bases short and J 5 bases short, with 13 bases between. CDR3 residues: CASARTGDEQYF. For the CDR3, the DNA is TGCGCCAGCGCCCGAACGGGGGACGAGCAGTACTTC.

Note on this clonotype: A read error may explain this, as a much larger clone is one base away. The chain employs TRBV15 and TRBJ2-3; D unclear. The CDR3 has 15 residues. V shed 3 bases and J shed 1 base, with 11 bases lying between them. Germline V gives CDR1 LNHNV, CDR2 YYDKDF (reference sequence). CDR3 bases: TGTGCCACCAGCAGGGATGTTGGTCGCACAGATACGCAGTATTTT. This encodes CATSRDVGRTDTQYF.

CDR3 nucleotides: TGCGCCAGCAGCCAAAATACAGGGGCGTTACAAGAGACCCAGTACTTC. This gives the protein CASSQNTGALQETQYF. J is TRBJ2-5 and V is TRBV4-3; the match to TRBD1 covers 7 bases. The ends lost 2 bases at V and 2 bases at J; junction bases unmatched: 8. CDR1 LGHNA and CDR2 YSLEER come from the germline V gene. The CDR3 is 16 residues long.

This clonotype was found a few times. This chain's CDR3 is CASSFLGTSNTEAFF. In nucleotides, the CDR3 is TGTGCCAGCAGCTTCTTAGGGACCTCGAACACTGAAGCTTTCTTT. The chain uses TRBV7-2 and TRBJ1-1, with a weak D call TRBD1 (5 bases). The germline V gene encodes CDR1 SGHTA and CDR2 FQGNSA. This CDR3 comprises 15 residues. Trimming pared 3 bases from V and 1 base from J, leaving 12 bases between.

In regard to this clonotype: An end of the junction does not agree with germline; a read error may underlie this. The rearrangement uses TRBV20-1 and TRBJ2-7, with 9 bases lining up with TRBD2. Germline V lookup: CDR1 DFQATT, CDR2 SNEGSKA (reference sequence). The CDR3 covers 17 residues. CDR3 sequence: CCARGPGVSGSLYEQYF. In DNA form, the CDR3 reads TGCTGTGCTAGAGGGCCGGGGGTTAGCGGGAGTCTCTACGAGCAGTACTTC.